This TCR beta chain came from a study of cytomegalovirus exposure and HLA in healthy donors. Trimming took 1 base from V and 11 from J, leaving 17 bases between them. CDR3 size: 14 residues. Germline CDR1 SGHTA, CDR2 FQGTGA. The PCR contained 60 Vbeta and 13 Jbeta primers. Using immunoSEQ multiplex PCR, the repertoire was profiled, and TCRdb retains in-frame clones only, with some absent. The repertoire holds roughly 150,000 clones, roughly 84% seen once, with over 2.5% in the top ten. This clonotype originated in a man aged 30-40 years in good health and CMV-seropositive. Input material: PBMCs. The rearrangement joins TRBV7-3 to TRBJ1-1, with a possible D match to TRBD1 (6 bases). The CDR3, as DNA: TGTGCCAGCAGCTTAAAGGGGGGAGGGTTGGAGGCTTTCTTT. This sequence encodes CASSLKGGGLEAFF.